The 28 T cell receptor beta chains below were found in one sample sequenced in a study of OX40 agonist ivuxolimab in advanced cancers. Some clones are missing from TCRdb's copy, which holds only in-frame ones; the method was immunoSEQ multiplex PCR. This sample carries more than 60,000 clones, roughly 80% of them seen once, and the ten largest clones take less than 3.5%. The specimen comprised CD4+ or CD8+ T cells sorted from blood, sampled in a trial of the OX40 agonist ivuxolimab. These receptors were taken from an adult with an advanced solid tumor such as melanoma, head and neck, liver or kidney cancer.

The chain uses TRBV7-2 and TRBJ2-5; 11 bases agree with TRBD2. CDR1 and CDR2 (germline): SGHTA, FQGNSA. V lost 3 bases, J lost 9 bases, and 18 bases stayed unmatched. This CDR3 has 18 residues. This chain's CDR3 is CASSLRASGGLYPVAQYF. Written as DNA, the CDR3 is TGTGCCAGCAGCTTGAGGGCTAGCGGGGGGTTATATCCGGTGGCCCAGTACTTC. The full variable domain, completed using reference TRBV7-2 and TRBJ2-5, is GAGVSQSPSNKVTEKGKDVELRCDPISGHTALYWYRQSLGQGLEFLIYFQGNSAPDKSGLPSDRFSAERTGGSVSTLTIQRTQQEDSAVYLCASSLRASGGLYPVAQYFGPGTRLLVL.

The genes are TRBV6-5 and TRBJ1-1; 7 bases map to TRBD1. The CDR3 sequence is 14 residues long. Germline-derived CDR1 and CDR2 are MNHEY and SVGAGI. V shed 8 bases and J 1 base; nucleotides not matched to a gene: 7. This CDR3 is CASRPDRANTEAFF. The CDR3 DNA follows: TGTGCCAGCCGCCCCGACAGGGCGAACACTGAAGCTTTCTTT.

The chain is built from TRBV4-1 and TRBJ2-7; a possible D gene is TRBD1 (5 bases). This CDR3 has 13 residues. V was cut by 4 bases and J by 3 bases, with 10 bases left in between. CDR1 is MGHRA and CDR2 is YSYEKL in the germline V gene. CDR3 bases: TGCGCCAGCAGCCTTGACAGAGACTACGAGCAGTACTTC. This gives the protein CASSLDRDYEQYF.

V usage is TRBV30 and J usage is TRBJ2-7; 9 nucleotides match TRBD1. The CDR3 loop spans 13 amino acids. V gave up 3 bases and J gave up 4 bases; unmatched junction bases: 4. Germline-derived CDR1 and CDR2 are GTSNPN and SVGIG (reference sequence). In DNA form, the CDR3 reads TGTGCCTGGAGCCGACAGGGGGGGTACGAGCAGTACTTC. It yields the protein CAWSRQGGYEQYF. Combining the CDR3 with reference TRBV30 and TRBJ2-7 gives the whole variable domain SQTIHQWPATLVQPVGSPLSLECTVEGTSNPNLYWYRQAAGRGLQLLFYSVGIGQISSEVPQNLSASRPQDRQFILSSKKLLLSDSGFYLCAWSRQGGYEQYFGPGTRLTVT.

The chain uses TRBV12-5 and TRBJ1-2; D unresolved. The CDR3 is made up of 13 amino acids. Germline assignment: CDR1 LGHNT and CDR2 FRNRAP. V was clipped by 2 bases and J by 8 bases, with 12 bases between them. The CDR3 loop reads CASGLTLGEGYTF. CDR3 in DNA: TGTGCTAGTGGTTTGACCCTCGGAGAGGGCTACACCTTC.

V and J are TRBV7-6 and TRBJ2-2; possible D gene TRBD2, 6 bases. The V and J ends lost 3 bases and 1 base respectively, with 9 bases between them. This CDR3 comprises 15 residues. The germline CDR1 and CDR2 sequences are SGHVS and FNYEAQ. CDR3 protein: CASSFLGGNTGELFF. CDR3 nucleotides: TGTGCCAGCAGCTTCCTGGGGGGGAACACCGGGGAGCTGTTTTTT.

The chain links TRBV18 to TRBJ1-2; weak D call: TRBD1 (5 bases). The CDR3 loop spans 15 amino acids. The germline gives CDR1 KGHSH, CDR2 LQKENI. Trimming took 6 bases from V and 1 from J, leaving 15 bases between them. The CDR3 DNA is TGTGCCAGCTCCGAGGGGCAGACCCTTAACTATGGCTACACCTTC. Encoded protein: CASSEGQTLNYGYTF.

The rearrangement links TRBV6-1 to TRBJ2-1; D is possibly TRBD1 (5 bases). V was shortened by 2 bases and J by 1 base, with 12 bases between the two germline ends. The CDR3 runs 16 residues. Germline lookup yields CDR1 MNHNS and CDR2 SASEGT. CDR3 nucleotide sequence: TGTGCCAGCAGTGAAAGGGGCTCAGTATCCTACAATGAGCAGTTCTTC. Its translation is CASSERGSVSYNEQFF.

The J gene is TRBJ1-2, the V gene TRBV28; 7 bases agree with TRBD1. The germline V gene has CDR1 MDHEN and CDR2 SYDVKM. The V segment lost 4 bases and the J segment 6 bases; nucleotides outside the gene matches: 11. CDR3 length equals 15 residues. CDR3 coding DNA: TGTGCCAGCAGTTCGGGACAGACAAGTTTAGATGGCTACACCTTC. Amino acids: CASSSGQTSLDGYTF.

The chain has TRBV11-2 and TRBJ1-1; 8 bases agree with TRBD1. There are 18 residues in the CDR3. With 5 bases clipped from V and 4 bases from J, the junction kept 18 bases outside the gene matches. CDR1 is SGHAT, CDR2 FQNNGV, per germline. The CDR3 DNA reads as TGTGCCAGCAGCCCCGAGTTGTGGCAGGGGGCGTCTATCACTGAAGCTTTCTTT. Residues: CASSPELWQGASITEAFF.

This sequence joins TRBV11-2 and TRBJ1-3, with a possible D match to TRBD1 (6 bases). Germline V gives CDR1 SGHAT, CDR2 FQNNGV. This CDR3 spans 16 amino acids. V gave up 1 base and J gave up 3 bases, with 13 bases separating them. CDR3 protein: CASSLGAGTLGNTIYF. The CDR3 DNA reads as TGTGCCAGCAGCTTAGGGGCCGGGACACTTGGAAACACCATATATTTT. The full variable domain, its missing parts supplied by reference TRBV11-2 and TRBJ1-3, is EAGVAQSPRYKIIEKRQSVAFWCNPISGHATLYWYQQILGQGPKLLIQFQNNGVVDDSQLPKDRFSAERLKGVDSTLKIQPAKLEDSAVYLCASSLGAGTLGNTIYFGEGSWLTVV.

The chain links TRBV28 to TRBJ2-3, with unresolved D. Germline lookup yields CDR1 MDHEN and CDR2 SYDVKM. Trimming left V 7 bases short and J 1 base short, with 9 bases between. The CDR3 length is 13 residues. CDR3 amino acids: CASNHVGTDTQYF. CDR3 bases: TGTGCCAGCAACCATGTTGGCACAGATACGCAGTATTTT.

This CDR3 is CASSLGGAETQYF. In nucleotides, the CDR3 is TGTGCCAGCAGTTTAGGGGGGGCAGAGACCCAGTACTTC. V gene TRBV28 combines with J gene TRBJ2-5, with a weak D call TRBD2 (7 bases). CDR3 length: 13 residues. Looked up from germline, CDR1 is MDHEN and CDR2 is SYDVKM. Between the trimmed V and J ends, which lost 2 bases and 4 bases, there was a span of 8 bases.

The rearrangement uses TRBV9 and TRBJ1-2, with D possibly being TRBD1 (6 bases). V dropped 4 bases and J dropped 6 bases, with 16 bases sitting between them. Germline loops: CDR1 SGDLS, CDR2 YYNGEE. CDR3 length equals 14 residues. CDR3 DNA: TGTGCCAGCAGCCCTACCGGGGGGGCTGATGGCTACACCTTC. This gives the protein CASSPTGGADGYTF.

This clone was detected only a few times. This sequence joins TRBV10-3 and TRBJ1-5; a weak D match, TRBD1 (6 bases). CDR1 is ENHRY and CDR2 is SYGVKD in the germline V gene. Trimming took 6 bases from V and 5 from J, leaving 11 bases between them. This CDR3 region has 13 residues. The DNA for the CDR3 is TGTGCCATCAGCCCGGACAGACATCAGCCCCAGCATTTT. It translates to CAISPDRHQPQHF.

The chain carries TRBV27 and TRBJ1-2, with a weak D call TRBD1 (5 bases). CDR1 and CDR2 from the germline V gene are MNHEY and SMNVEV (reference sequence). The CDR3 sequence is 16 residues long. V lost 7 bases and J lost 2, with 20 bases in between. The CDR3 protein is CASTSNAVGLNYGYTF. The DNA for the CDR3 is TGTGCCAGCACCTCCAACGCTGTGGGACTAAACTATGGCTACACCTTC.

This sequence joins TRBV5-8 and TRBJ2-3; TRBD1 might be the D (6 bases). This CDR3 contains 16 residues. Germline V CDR1 and CDR2: SGHTS, YDEGEE. V gave up 0 bases and J gave up 2 bases, with 13 bases separating them. The CDR3 region is CASSLGQDRHTDTQYF. The CDR3 coding sequence is TGTGCCAGCAGCTTGGGCCAGGACAGACACACAGATACGCAGTATTTT. The variable domain in full, completed from reference TRBV5-8 and TRBJ2-3, reads EAGVTQSPTHLIKTRGQQATLRCSPISGHTSVYWYQQALGLGLQFLLWYDEGEERNRGNFPPRFSGRQFPNYSSELNVNALELEDSALYLCASSLGQDRHTDTQYFGPGTRLTVL.

The V and J genes are TRBV11-2 and TRBJ1-5; D might be TRBD1 (6 bases). Germline CDR1 reads SGHAT; CDR2 reads FQNNGV. The CDR3 loop spans 14 amino acids. V gave up 3 bases and J gave up 4 bases, with 10 bases separating them. In nucleotides, the CDR3 is TGTGCCAGCAGCTTTACGACAGGTAATCAGCCCCAGCATTTT. Translated, it gives CASSFTTGNQPQHF.

The V gene is TRBV28, the J gene TRBJ2-7; TRBD1 aligns across 8 bases. Per germline, CDR1 MDHEN and CDR2 SYDVKM. Trimming cost V 7 bases and J 3 bases; bases outside gene matches: 8. CDR3 length: 14 amino acids. The CDR3 region is CASNQDREIYEQYF. Here the CDR3 DNA reads TGTGCCAGCAACCAGGACAGGGAAATCTACGAGCAGTACTTC. The full variable domain, rest sourced from reference TRBV28 and TRBJ2-7, is DVKVTQSSRYLVKRTGEKVFLECVQDMDHENMFWYRQDPGLGLRLIYFSYDVKMKEKGDIPEGYSVSREKKERFSLILESASTNQTSMYLCASNQDREIYEQYFGPGTRLTVT.

The J gene is TRBJ2-7, the V gene TRBV2; maybe TRBD2 (5 bases). Deletions cut 7 bases from V and 4 bases from J, with 17 bases between. CDR1 and CDR2 (germline): SNHLY, FYNNEI. CDR3 size: 14 residues. In DNA, the CDR3 is TGTGCCAGCACCCTAGTAGGAGGTTTGTACGAGCAGTACTTC. Translating it yields CASTLVGGLYEQYF.

This clone came up a few times. The gene calls are TRBV7-9 and TRBJ1-2; no firm D call. Germline CDR1 SEHNR, CDR2 FQNEAQ (reference sequence). The CDR3 extends over 15 amino acids. The V gene lost 0 bases and the J gene lost 7 bases, with 15 bases spanning the gap. CDR3 protein: CASSLAETQSRGYTF. The CDR3 bases are TGTGCCAGCAGCTTAGCTGAGACACAAAGTCGTGGCTACACCTTC.

The chain carries TRBV29-1 and TRBJ2-1; perhaps TRBD2 as D (6 bases). Trimming took off 8 bases at V and 6 bases at J, with 17 bases between the two ends. CDR1 and CDR2 (germline): SQVTM, ANQGSEA. CDR3 length: 13 residues. CDR3 bases: TGCAGCTCTAGCGAGGGTGTAGGCAATGAGCAGTTCTTC. The encoded protein is CSSSEGVGNEQFF.

CDR3 sequence: CASSLEAGGEYGYTF. In DNA, the CDR3 is TGTGCCAGCAGCTTGGAAGCAGGGGGCGAGTATGGCTACACCTTC. V and J are TRBV5-8 and TRBJ1-2, with TRBD1 matching 8 bases. Germline V CDR1 and CDR2: SGHTS, YDEGEE. The CDR3 is made up of 15 amino acids. Unmatched junction bases numbered 6, after V lost 0 bases and J lost 5 bases.

This chain uses TRBV5-1 with TRBJ1-1; a possible D gene is TRBD1 (6 bases). Germline-derived CDR1 and CDR2 are SGHRS and YFSETQ. The CDR3 loop spans 15 amino acids. Trimming left V 0 bases short and J 1 base short, with 10 bases between. CDR3 coding DNA: TGCGCCAGCAGCTTGGACCCCAGGGGGAACACTGAAGCTTTCTTT. This translates into CASSLDPRGNTEAFF.

This chain connects TRBV5-1 to TRBJ1-5; TRBD1 agrees at 8 bases. V shed 2 bases, J shed 2 bases, and the junction held 3 bases outside the gene matches. CDR3 length: 15 residues. Germline V gene lookup returns CDR1 SGHRS and CDR2 YFSETQ. The CDR3: CASSLQGVRNQPQHF. CDR3 in DNA: TGCGCCAGCAGCTTACAGGGGGTGCGCAATCAGCCCCAGCATTTT.

This chain links TRBV11-3 with TRBJ2-1; a possible D gene is TRBD1 (6 bases). CDR1 SGHNT and CDR2 YENEEA come from the germline V gene. The CDR3 totals 14 residues. V shed 7 bases and J shed 8 bases, with 18 bases lying between them. This CDR3 reads CASNDRSRAHEQFF. CDR3 DNA: TGTGCCAGCAACGACAGGTCGAGGGCACATGAGCAGTTCTTC.

The V gene is TRBV11-2, the J gene TRBJ1-6, with 11 nucleotides matching TRBD1. With 2 bases clipped from V and 9 bases from J, the junction kept 3 bases outside the gene matches. Germline V CDR1 and CDR2: SGHAT, FQNNGV. CDR3 size: 15 residues. The CDR3 region has the DNA TGTGCCAGCAGCTTATCGGGACAGGGGGTTTCACCCCTCCACTTT. It is translated as CASSLSGQGVSPLHF.

This clone occurred a few times. The chain carries TRBV5-1 and TRBJ2-7; D remains ambiguous. The CDR3 is 14 residues long. Trimming cost V 2 bases and J 0 bases, with 9 bases left between them. The germline gives CDR1 SGHRS, CDR2 YFSETQ. This CDR3 is CASSFNTDSYEQYF. The CDR3 nucleotides are TGCGCCAGCAGCTTCAACACTGACTCCTACGAGCAGTACTTC.